Shown below are 8 T cell receptor beta chains from a single sample sequenced in a study of post-analysis software for immune sequencing data. Study-level results: Patients used five TRBV segments, including TRBV5-6, TRBV5-1 and TRBV20-1, more often than controls.

These receptors are not linked to any known antigen. Unique molecular identifiers tagged the TCR beta cDNA libraries. MiXCR, run by TCRdb on the PCR reads, gives a single entry per CDR3 protein. The table includes 700,000 to 900,000 distinct CDR3 sequences, around 42% detected once. Material for sequencing was blood. The receptor source for this set is a girl aged 10-17 years with multiple sclerosis.

The chain employs TRBV12-3 or TRBV12-4 and TRBJ1-2; D is possibly TRBD1 (6 bases). This CDR3 has 17 residues. V was trimmed by 1 base and J by 5 bases, leaving 20 bases between them. The chain's CDR3 is CASSLDTGAGGRYGYTF. The CDR3 coding sequence is TGTGCCAGCAGTTTAGATACGGGGGCCGGGGGGCGATATGGCTACACCTTC.

This clonotype has a handful of counts. The chain carries TRBV6-1 and TRBJ2-1; possibly TRBD2 for D (5 bases). The DNA matches TRBJ2-7 better at its end, which makes the J call doubtful. The germline gives CDR1 MNHNS, CDR2 SASEGT. This CDR3 has 16 amino acids. The chain's CDR3 is CASSEVRGPTYNEQYF. CDR3 nucleotides: TGTGCCAGCAGTGAAGTTAGAGGGCCGACCTACAATGAGCAGTACTTC.

V is TRBV5-1 and J is TRBJ2-4; D unclear. The J call may be wrong; the DNA end is better matched by TRBJ2-7. Germline V lookup: CDR1 SGHRS, CDR2 YFSETQ. This CDR3 spans 14 amino acids. For the CDR3, the DNA is TGCGCCAGCAGCTTGGCAGCGACCGATAGCGAGCAGTACTTC. This codes for CASSLAATDSEQYF.

This clonotype was counted only a few times. The chain uses TRBV12-3 or TRBV12-4 and TRBJ2-5; a weak D match, TRBD2 (7 bases). This CDR3 comprises 15 residues. The V gene lost 3 bases and the J gene lost 4 bases, with 15 bases spanning the gap. The CDR3 region has the DNA TGTGCCAGCAGTTTTTCGGGGGGCCTCCGAGAGACCCAGTACTTC. This gives the protein CASSFSGGLRETQYF.

The V call is TRBV11-2, the J call TRBJ2-2; 7 bases are shared with TRBD2. V gave up 7 bases and J gave up 0 bases; unmatched junction bases: 5. This CDR3 is built from 15 residues. The germline gives CDR1 SGHAT, CDR2 FQNNGV. The CDR3 protein is CASTPGLSNTGELFF. CDR3 nucleotides: TGTGCCAGCACCCCGGGACTATCGAACACCGGGGAGCTGTTTTTT.

The chain recombines TRBV6-6 with TRBJ2-7; D gene uncertain. The V gene's germline CDR1 is MNHNY and CDR2 SVGAGI (reference sequence). Trimming stripped 2 bases from V and 5 bases from J, with 13 bases between. The CDR3 runs to 14 residues. CDR3 in DNA: TGTGCCAGCAGTTACGGTACTCGGTTGGACGAGCAGTACTTC. Translating gives CASSYGTRLDEQYF.

This clonotype was detected a few times. The chain joins TRBV12-3 or TRBV12-4 to TRBJ1-4, with D possibly matching TRBD1 (5 bases). Trimming cost V 6 bases and J 4 bases, with 9 bases left between them. This CDR3 region has 13 residues. CDR3 loop: CASSSDSNEKLFF. The CDR3 DNA is TGTGCCAGCAGCTCAGACAGTAATGAAAAACTGTTTTTT.

The chain links TRBV12-3 or TRBV12-4 to TRBJ1-2, with D perhaps TRBD1 (5 bases). There are 16 residues in the CDR3. The V end was cut by 4 bases, the J end by 6 bases, with 21 bases between. Written as DNA, the CDR3 is TGTGCCAGCAGTTCAGTCCCCTCAGGGCTTGGGGATGGCTACACCTTC. Its translation: CASSSVPSGLGDGYTF.